The clone carrying this TCR beta chain came up many times. No antigen is known for it. The source of the sample is a study of human T cells and chemical hapten exposure. Looking at the study overall: The study lasted 20 to 25 weeks, and patients were dosed weekly with diphenylcyclopropenone on the scalp throughout. TCR yields per sample varied, mainly owing to small pooled library volume differences. Study-level points and caveats: All donors were alopecia patients, so their immunity may differ from that of healthy people.

TCRdb reprocessed the RACE reads via MiXCR and lists one record per CDR3 protein. The table lists a few hundred thousand distinct CDR3 sequences, about 5% of them singletons. From germline, CDR1 is MDHEN and CDR2 SYDVKM. Trimming cost V 6 bases and J 11 bases, with 11 bases left between them. This CDR3 has 12 residues. Time point denoted: pre-sensitization, week 0. Sample treatment: therapeutic diphenylcyclopropenone sensitization with weekly scalp DPC. Someone pulled total RNA out of unfractionated whole blood. The sample here was whole blood, taken in connection with sensitization to the hapten diphenylcyclopropenone (DPC). The V and J genes are TRBV28 and TRBJ1-6; a weak D match, TRBD1 (5 bases). The source is a woman under 30 with alopecia areata. Some clones in this sample may be carry-over from other donors' samples. In DNA, the CDR3 is TGTGCCAGCAGCACCCGAGGGGCACCCCTCCACTTT. Protein sequence: CASSTRGAPLHF.